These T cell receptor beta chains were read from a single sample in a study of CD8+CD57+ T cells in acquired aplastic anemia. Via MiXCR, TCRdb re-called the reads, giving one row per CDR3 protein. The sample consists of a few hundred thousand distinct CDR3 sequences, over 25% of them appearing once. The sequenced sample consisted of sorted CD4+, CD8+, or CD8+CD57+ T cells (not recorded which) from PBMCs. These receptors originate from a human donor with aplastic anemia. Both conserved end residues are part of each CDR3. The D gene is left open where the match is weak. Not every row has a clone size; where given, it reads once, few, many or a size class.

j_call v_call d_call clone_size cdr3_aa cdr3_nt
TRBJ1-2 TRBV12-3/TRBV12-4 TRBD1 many CASRRQGSIGGYTF TGTGCCAGCAGGAGACAGGGGTCGATCGGTGGCTACACCTTC
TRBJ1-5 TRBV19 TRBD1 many CASSLGGRNQPQHF TGTGCCAGCAGCTTAGGGGGCAGGAATCAGCCCCAGCATTTT
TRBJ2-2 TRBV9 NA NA CASSGFGNVDTGELFF TGTGCCAGCAGCGGATTCGGGAACGTAGACACCGGGGAGCTGTTTTTT
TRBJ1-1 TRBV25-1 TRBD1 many CASSVTGEAFF TGTGCCAGCAGCGTGACAGGGGAAGCTTTCTTT
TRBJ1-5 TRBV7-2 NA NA CTSSTVGRSNQPQHF TGTACCAGCAGCACGGTGGGAAGGAGCAATCAGCCCCAGCATTTT
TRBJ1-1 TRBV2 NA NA CASSVNRNTEAFF TGTGCCAGCAGTGTTAACAGAAACACTGAAGCTTTCTTT
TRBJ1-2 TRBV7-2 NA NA CASRPQRTNYGYTF TGTGCCAGCAGACCACAGCGGACTAACTATGGCTACACCTTC
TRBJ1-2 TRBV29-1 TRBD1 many CSVEEPQGDGYTF TGCAGCGTTGAGGAACCACAGGGGGATGGCTACACCTTC
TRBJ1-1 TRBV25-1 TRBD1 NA CASSMTGGRTEAFF TGTGCCAGCAGCATGACAGGGGGGAGAACTGAAGCTTTCTTT
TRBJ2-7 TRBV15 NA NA CATSSLVDLFRSYEQYF TGTGCCACCAGCAGCTTAGTGGACCTTTTCAGGTCCTACGAGCAGTACTTC
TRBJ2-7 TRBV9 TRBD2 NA CASSVDGLAGYEQYF TGTGCCAGCAGCGTGGACGGACTAGCGGGTTACGAGCAGTACTTC
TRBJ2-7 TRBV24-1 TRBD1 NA CATSDFGTGGPYEQYF TGTGCCACCAGTGACTTCGGGACAGGGGGTCCCTACGAGCAGTACTTC
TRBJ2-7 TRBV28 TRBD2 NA CASGQRGAYEQYF TGTGCCAGTGGGCAGCGGGGGGCCTACGAGCAGTACTTC
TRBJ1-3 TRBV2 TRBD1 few CASSQGPDRGNTIYF TGTGCCAGCAGCCAAGGACCCGACAGGGGGAACACCATATATTTT
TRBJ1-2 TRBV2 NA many CASSSPRLSGYTF TGTGCCAGCAGTAGTCCCCGGCTGAGTGGCTACACCTTC
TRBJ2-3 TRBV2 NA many CASSETPDRTTDTQYF TGTGCCAGCAGTGAAACGCCCGACAGGACAACAGATACGCAGTATTTT
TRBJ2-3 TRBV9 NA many CASSTSDTQYF TGTGCCAGCAGCACATCAGATACGCAGTATTTT